This entry lists 11 T cell receptor beta chains sequenced from one sample in a study of cytomegalovirus exposure and HLA in healthy donors. Both 60 Vbeta primers and 13 Jbeta primers went into the PCR. TCRdb's copy holds only in-frame clones and misses some; the assay was immunoSEQ multiplex PCR. Its table lists 90,000 to 130,000 clones. Sequencing was done on a sample of PBMCs. The receptors come from a man between 35 and 55 years old in good health and CMV-seropositive.

The genes are TRBV2 and TRBJ2-7; D is perhaps TRBD1 (6 bases). There are 15 residues in the CDR3. From germline, CDR1 is SNHLY and CDR2 FYNNEI. V was shortened by 0 bases and J by 2 bases, with 11 bases between the two germline ends. For the CDR3, the DNA is TGTGCCAGCAGTGAAGCAGCAGGGGCGACCTACGAGCAGTACTTC. It specifies CASSEAAGATYEQYF.

V gene TRBV19 combines with J gene TRBJ2-7, with D perhaps TRBD2 (5 bases). Germline V gene sequence: CDR1 LNHDA, CDR2 SQIVND (reference sequence). With 3 bases removed from V and 4 bases from J, the gap between germline ends came to 10 bases. The CDR3 extends over 13 amino acids. CDR3 bases: TGTGCCAGTAGTATGGCGGGTGCGTACGAGCAGTACTTC. Protein sequence: CASSMAGAYEQYF.

The CDR3 loop is CASSVVGGRFMSSDTQYF. CDR3 DNA: TGTGCCAGCAGCGTAGTCGGAGGGCGGTTTATGAGTTCAGATACGCAGTATTTT. The chain uses TRBV9 and TRBJ2-3; D is perhaps TRBD2 (6 bases). This CDR3 region has 18 residues. The germline V gene has CDR1 SGDLS and CDR2 YYNGEE. Trimming removed 0 bases from V and 4 bases from J, with 21 bases in between.

V is TRBV4-2 and J is TRBJ1-2; D perhaps matches TRBD1 (5 bases). V was cut by 1 base and J by 7 bases, with 7 bases left in between. Germline-derived CDR1 and CDR2 are LGHNA and YNFKEQ. The CDR3 has 12 residues. DNA for the CDR3: TGTGCCAGCAGCCAAGGGGGGGTTGGCTACACCTTC. Its translation is CASSQGGVGYTF.

This rearrangement joins TRBV6-4 to TRBJ2-7; no clear D. Germline CDR1 MRHNA, CDR2 SNTAGT. Trimming removed 3 bases from V and 7 bases from J, with 13 bases in between. The CDR3 runs to 13 residues. The DNA of the CDR3 is TGTGCCAGCAGTGAAACAGACCGAGAGGAGCAGTACTTC. The encoded protein is CASSETDREEQYF.

The chain uses TRBV29-1 and TRBJ2-1; 13 nucleotides align to TRBD2. The J segment lost 7 bases and the V segment lost 1 base, leaving 10 bases of the junction unmatched. This CDR3 is built from 17 residues. The germline CDR1 and CDR2 sequences are SQVTM and ANQGSEA. CDR3 sequence reads: CSVEGTSGSTLWNEQFF. For the CDR3, the DNA is TGCAGCGTTGAAGGGACTAGCGGGAGCACCCTATGGAATGAGCAGTTCTTC.

The V call is TRBV25-1, the J call TRBJ1-1; no definite D call. The CDR3 is made up of 14 amino acids. V lost 4 bases to trimming and J lost 1 base, with 10 bases between them. The V gene's germline CDR1 is MGHDK and CDR2 SYGVNS. The CDR3 DNA follows: TGTGCCAGCAGTGCTTTCGGGTCGAACACTGAAGCTTTCTTT. This translates into CASSAFGSNTEAFF.

The V and J genes are TRBV4-1 and TRBJ2-3, with D uncertain. V shed 0 bases and J shed 7 bases, with 17 bases lying between them. This CDR3 has 16 residues. The germline gives CDR1 MGHRA, CDR2 YSYEKL. CDR3 coding DNA: TGCGCCAGCAGCCAAGATCGCAGTTTTGCTTTGTATACGCAGTATTTT. Translating gives CASSQDRSFALYTQYF.

The J gene is TRBJ2-1, the V gene TRBV28; D is unresolved. There are 14 residues in the CDR3. Germline V gene sequence: CDR1 MDHEN, CDR2 SYDVKM. V dropped 3 bases and J dropped 9 bases, with 15 bases sitting between them. The CDR3 DNA reads TGTGCCAGCAGTTTGAACCCCCGTAGTGGTGAGCAGTTCTTC. It specifies CASSLNPRSGEQFF.

V and J are TRBV2 and TRBJ1-1; D is unresolved. The CDR3 sequence is 13 residues long. Germline-derived CDR1 and CDR2 are SNHLY and FYNNEI. Trimming removed 0 bases from V and 5 bases from J, with 7 bases in between. The CDR3 region is CASSEAARTEAFF. The CDR3 region has the DNA TGTGCCAGCAGTGAAGCTGCGAGGACTGAAGCTTTCTTT.

V gene TRBV14 combines with J gene TRBJ2-1; D not certain. Germline values: CDR1 SGHDN, CDR2 FVKESK. Trimming shortened V by 0 bases and J by 4 bases, and 19 bases separated the two germline ends. The CDR3 contains 18 residues. The CDR3 DNA is TGTGCCAGCAGCCAAGACCTCCTCAGGTCCGTGCGTTACAATGAGCAGTTCTTC. This codes for CASSQDLLRSVRYNEQFF.